This record covers a single T cell receptor beta chain. Its matching antigen is unknown. The CDR3 sequence is 16 residues long. With 1 base clipped from V and 0 bases from J, the junction kept 2 bases outside the gene matches. Germline values: CDR1 SGHTA, CDR2 FQGNSA. The record originates from a study of CD8 T cells in Susac syndrome. About the research overall: Patients with Susac syndrome had blood drawn and were at that point therapy-naive, on corticosteroids, or on intravenous immunoglobulin alone. Study-level points and caveats: The study conceded that relatively few individuals underwent its TCR sequencing and HLA analysis.

Random hexamers were used to reverse transcribe the RNA input (about 0.5 to 1 ug). TCR beta CDR3 was amplified by immunoSEQ covering 54 Vbeta and 13 Jbeta. TCRdb re-called the immunoSEQ multiplex PCR reads with MiXCR, one entry per CDR3 protein. The sample includes some 200,000 distinct CDR3 sequences, about 94% seen only once; the top ten take 0.075% to 0.1%. Sequencing input: CD4+ T cells from PBMCs. The rearrangement uses TRBV7-2 and TRBJ2-3; 9 bases line up with TRBD2. The clonotype was recovered from a human donor with Susac syndrome. The CDR3 sequence is CASSLGRGGSTDTQYF. The CDR3 bases are TGTGCCAGCAGCTTAGGGCGGGGGGGTAGCACAGATACGCAGTATTTT. The variable domain in full, with the rest retrieved from reference TRBV7-2 and TRBJ2-3, is GAGVSQSPSNKVTEKGKDVELRCDPISGHTALYWYRQSLGQGLEFLIYFQGNSAPDKSGLPSDRFSAERTGGSVSTLTIQRTQQEDSAVYLCASSLGRGGSTDTQYFGPGTRLTVL.